This T cell receptor beta chain appears in the sequencing data of a study of T cell responses to AZD1222 COVID-19 vaccine. General study findings and limits: White British donors predominated, females outnumbered males, and clonal diversity was possibly underestimated. Spike-specific TCR breadth and depth were elevated following two AZD1222 doses.

The data were produced by immunoSEQ multiplex PCR, yet TCRdb's version contains in-frame clones alone and is incomplete. The sample lists around 80,000 clones, approximately 92% occurring once. From germline, CDR1 is SGHRS and CDR2 YFSETQ. There are 15 residues in the CDR3. V lost 0 bases to trimming and J lost 0 bases, with 9 bases between them. This clone was seen only once. Antigen unknown. This receptor was identified in an adult who received the AZD1222 COVID-19 vaccine. The chain employs TRBV5-1 and TRBJ1-1; D is ambiguous. The material sequenced was peripheral blood, taken 28 days after the second AZD1222 dose. Here the CDR3 DNA reads TGCGCCAGCAGCTTGGTTTTTCCCATGAACACTGAAGCTTTCTTT. Translation: CASSLVFPMNTEAFF. The complete variable domain, with remaining parts taken from reference TRBV5-1 and TRBJ1-1, reads KAGVTQTPRYLIKTRGQQVTLSCSPISGHRSVSWYQQTPGQGLQFLFEYFSETQRNKGNFPGRFSGRQFSNSRSEMNVSTLELGDSALYLCASSLVFPMNTEAFFGQGTRLTVV.